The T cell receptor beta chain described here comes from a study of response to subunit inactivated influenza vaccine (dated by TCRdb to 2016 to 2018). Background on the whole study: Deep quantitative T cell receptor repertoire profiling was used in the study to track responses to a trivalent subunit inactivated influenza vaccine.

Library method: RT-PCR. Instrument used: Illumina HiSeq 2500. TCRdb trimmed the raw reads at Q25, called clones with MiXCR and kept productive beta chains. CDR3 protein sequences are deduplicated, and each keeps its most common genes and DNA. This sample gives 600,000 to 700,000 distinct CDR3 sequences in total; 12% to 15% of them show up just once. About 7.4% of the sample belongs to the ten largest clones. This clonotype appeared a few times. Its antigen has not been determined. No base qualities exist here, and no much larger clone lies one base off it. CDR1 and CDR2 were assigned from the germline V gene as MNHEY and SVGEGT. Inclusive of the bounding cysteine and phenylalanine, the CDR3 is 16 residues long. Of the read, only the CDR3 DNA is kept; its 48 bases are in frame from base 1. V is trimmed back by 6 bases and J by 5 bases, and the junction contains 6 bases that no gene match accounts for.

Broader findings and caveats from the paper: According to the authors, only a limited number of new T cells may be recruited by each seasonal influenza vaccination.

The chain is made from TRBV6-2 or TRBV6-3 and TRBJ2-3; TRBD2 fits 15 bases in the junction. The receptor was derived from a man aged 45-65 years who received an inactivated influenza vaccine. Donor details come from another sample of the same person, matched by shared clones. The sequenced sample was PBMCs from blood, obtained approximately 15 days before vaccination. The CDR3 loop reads CASSTGLAGGKDTQYF. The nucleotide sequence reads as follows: TGTGCCAGCAGCACCGGACTAGCGGGGGGGAAAGATACGCAGTATTTT.